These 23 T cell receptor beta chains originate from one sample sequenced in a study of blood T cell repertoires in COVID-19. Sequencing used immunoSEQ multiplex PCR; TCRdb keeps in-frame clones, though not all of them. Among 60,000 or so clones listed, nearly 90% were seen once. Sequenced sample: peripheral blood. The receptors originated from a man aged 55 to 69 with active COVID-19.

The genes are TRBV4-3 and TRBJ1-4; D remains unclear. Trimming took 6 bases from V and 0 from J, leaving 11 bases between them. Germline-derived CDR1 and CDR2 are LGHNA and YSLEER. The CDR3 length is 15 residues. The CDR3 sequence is CASRGSAATNEKLFF. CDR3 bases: TGCGCCAGCAGGGGATCAGCGGCAACTAATGAAAAACTGTTTTTT.

CDR3 sequence (DNA): TGTGCCAGCTCACCTGCCAGGGGGCAAGTAGGGGGCGAGCAGTACTTC. Residues: CASSPARGQVGGEQYF. The V and J genes are TRBV18 and TRBJ2-7, with 8 bases fitting TRBD1. Germline V CDR1 and CDR2: KGHSH, LQKENI. The CDR3 is made up of 16 amino acids. After removal of 3 bases from V and 6 bases from J, the junction contained 13 bases not matched to a gene.

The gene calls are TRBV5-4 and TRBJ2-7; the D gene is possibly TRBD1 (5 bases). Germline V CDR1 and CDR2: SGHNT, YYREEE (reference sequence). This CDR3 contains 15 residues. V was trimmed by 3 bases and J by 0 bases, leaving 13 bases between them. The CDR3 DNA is TGTGCCAGCAGCTCGTGGACAAGGGGCTCCTACGAGCAGTACTTC. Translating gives CASSSWTRGSYEQYF.

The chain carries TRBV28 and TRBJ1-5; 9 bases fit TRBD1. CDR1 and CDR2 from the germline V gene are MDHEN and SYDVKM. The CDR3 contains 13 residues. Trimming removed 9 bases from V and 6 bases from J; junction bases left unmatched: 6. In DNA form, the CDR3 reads TGTGCCAGTTCCGGGACAGGGATTCAGCCCCAGCATTTT. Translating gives CASSGTGIQPQHF.

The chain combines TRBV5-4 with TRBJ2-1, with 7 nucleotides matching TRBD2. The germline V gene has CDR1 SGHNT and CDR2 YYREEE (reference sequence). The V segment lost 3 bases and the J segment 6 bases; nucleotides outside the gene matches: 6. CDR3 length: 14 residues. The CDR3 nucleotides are TGTGCCAGCAGCTCACAGACTAGCTCCAATGAGCAGTTCTTC. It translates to CASSSQTSSNEQFF.

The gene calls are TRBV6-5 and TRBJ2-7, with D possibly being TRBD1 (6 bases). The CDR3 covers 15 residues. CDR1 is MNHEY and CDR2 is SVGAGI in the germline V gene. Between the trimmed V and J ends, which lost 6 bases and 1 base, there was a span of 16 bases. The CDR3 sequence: CASSLTGSASYEQYF. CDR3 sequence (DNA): TGTGCCAGCAGCTTAACAGGGTCGGCTTCCTACGAGCAGTACTTC.

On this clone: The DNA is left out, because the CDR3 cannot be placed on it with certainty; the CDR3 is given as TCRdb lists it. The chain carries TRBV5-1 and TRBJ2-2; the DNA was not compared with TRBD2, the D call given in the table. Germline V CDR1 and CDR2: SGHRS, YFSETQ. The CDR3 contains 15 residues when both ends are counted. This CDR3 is CASSFTSFGAGELFF.

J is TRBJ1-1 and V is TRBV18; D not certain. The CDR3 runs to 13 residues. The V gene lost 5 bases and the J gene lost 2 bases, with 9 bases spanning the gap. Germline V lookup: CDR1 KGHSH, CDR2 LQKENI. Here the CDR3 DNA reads TGTGCCAGCTCAATAGACACCAACACTGAAGCTTTCTTT. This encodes CASSIDTNTEAFF.

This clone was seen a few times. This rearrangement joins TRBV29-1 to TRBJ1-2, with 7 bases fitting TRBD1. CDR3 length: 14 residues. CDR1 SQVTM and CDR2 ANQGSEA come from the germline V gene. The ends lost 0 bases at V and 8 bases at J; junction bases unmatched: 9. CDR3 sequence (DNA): TGCAGCGTTGAAGATCGGGCCAGGGGGAACGGCTACACCTTC. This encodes CSVEDRARGNGYTF.

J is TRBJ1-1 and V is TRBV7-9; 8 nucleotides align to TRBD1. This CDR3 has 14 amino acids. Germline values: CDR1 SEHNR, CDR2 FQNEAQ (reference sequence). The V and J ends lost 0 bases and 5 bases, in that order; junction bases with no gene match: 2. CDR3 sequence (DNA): TGTGCCAGCAGCTTAGCACAGGGGGGTACTGAAGCTTTCTTT. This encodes CASSLAQGGTEAFF.

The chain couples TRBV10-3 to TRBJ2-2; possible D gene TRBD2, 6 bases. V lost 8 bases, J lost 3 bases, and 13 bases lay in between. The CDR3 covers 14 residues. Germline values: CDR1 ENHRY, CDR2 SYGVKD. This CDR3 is CAIRGGTDTGELFF. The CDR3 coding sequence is TGTGCCATCCGGGGCGGGACCGACACCGGGGAGCTGTTTTTT.

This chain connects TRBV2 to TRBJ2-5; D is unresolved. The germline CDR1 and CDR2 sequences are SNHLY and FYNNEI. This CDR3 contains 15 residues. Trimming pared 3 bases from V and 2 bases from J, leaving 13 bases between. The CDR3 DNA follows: TGTGCCAGCAGTGATCCGGTGGGCCCTCAAGAGACCCAGTACTTC. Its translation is CASSDPVGPQETQYF.

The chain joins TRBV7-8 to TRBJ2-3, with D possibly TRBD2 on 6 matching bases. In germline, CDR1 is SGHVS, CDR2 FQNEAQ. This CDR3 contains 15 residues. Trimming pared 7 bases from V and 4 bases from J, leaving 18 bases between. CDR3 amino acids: CASIPGTPAADTQYF. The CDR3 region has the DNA TGTGCCAGCATCCCAGGGACTCCGGCCGCAGATACGCAGTATTTT.

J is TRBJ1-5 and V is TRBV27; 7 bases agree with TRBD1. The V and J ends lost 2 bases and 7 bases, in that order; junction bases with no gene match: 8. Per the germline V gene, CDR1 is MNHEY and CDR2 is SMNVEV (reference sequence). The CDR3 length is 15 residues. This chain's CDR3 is CASSLLGQTGQPQHF. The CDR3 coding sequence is TGTGCCAGCAGTTTACTGGGACAGACAGGACAGCCCCAGCATTTT.

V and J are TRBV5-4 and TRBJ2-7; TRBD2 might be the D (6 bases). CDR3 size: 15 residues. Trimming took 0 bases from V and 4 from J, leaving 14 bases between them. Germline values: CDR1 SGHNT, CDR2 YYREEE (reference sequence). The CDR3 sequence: CASSLDPGEAYEQYF. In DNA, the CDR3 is TGTGCCAGCAGCTTGGACCCGGGGGAAGCGTACGAGCAGTACTTC.

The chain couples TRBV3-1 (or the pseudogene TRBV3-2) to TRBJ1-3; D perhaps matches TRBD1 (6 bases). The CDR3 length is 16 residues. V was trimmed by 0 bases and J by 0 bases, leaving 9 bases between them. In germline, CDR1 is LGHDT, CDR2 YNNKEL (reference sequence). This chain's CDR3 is CASSQETGSSGNTIYF. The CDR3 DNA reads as TGTGCCAGCAGCCAAGAAACAGGGAGCTCTGGAAACACCATATATTTT.

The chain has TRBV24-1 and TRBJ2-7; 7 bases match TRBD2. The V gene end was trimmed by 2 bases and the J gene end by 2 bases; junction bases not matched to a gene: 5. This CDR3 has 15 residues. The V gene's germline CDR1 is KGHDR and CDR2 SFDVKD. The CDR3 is CATSDSTGRPYEQYF. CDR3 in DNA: TGTGCCACCAGTGATTCGACCGGGAGGCCCTACGAGCAGTACTTC.

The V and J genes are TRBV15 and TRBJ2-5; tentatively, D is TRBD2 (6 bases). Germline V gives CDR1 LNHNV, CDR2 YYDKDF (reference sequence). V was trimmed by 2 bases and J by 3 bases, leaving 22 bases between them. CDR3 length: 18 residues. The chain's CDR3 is CATSRLPTLPGREETQYF. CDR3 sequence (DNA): TGTGCCACCAGCAGACTTCCGACCCTTCCCGGGAGAGAAGAGACCCAGTACTTC.

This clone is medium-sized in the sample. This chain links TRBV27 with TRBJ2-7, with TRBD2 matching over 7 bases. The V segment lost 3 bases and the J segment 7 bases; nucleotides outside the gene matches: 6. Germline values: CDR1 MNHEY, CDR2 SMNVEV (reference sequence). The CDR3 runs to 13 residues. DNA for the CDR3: TGTGCCAGCAGTTTTGGACCCGGGAGGGAGCAGTACTTC. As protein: CASSFGPGREQYF.

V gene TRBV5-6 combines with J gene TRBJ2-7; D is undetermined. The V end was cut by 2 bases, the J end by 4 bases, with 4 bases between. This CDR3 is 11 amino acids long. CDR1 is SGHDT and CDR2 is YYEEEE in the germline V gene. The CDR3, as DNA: TGTGCCAGCAGCTTTCAGTACGAGCAGTACTTC. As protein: CASSFQYEQYF. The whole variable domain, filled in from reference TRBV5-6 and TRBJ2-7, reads DAGVTQSPTHLIKTRGQQVTLRCSPKSGHDTVSWYQQALGQGPQFIFQYYEEEERQRGNFPDRFSGHQFPNYSSELNVNALLLGDSALYLCASSFQYEQYFGPGTRLTVT.

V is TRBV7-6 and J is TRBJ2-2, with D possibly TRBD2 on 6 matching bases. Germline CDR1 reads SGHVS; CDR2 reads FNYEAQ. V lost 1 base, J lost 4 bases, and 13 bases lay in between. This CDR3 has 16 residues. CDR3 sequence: CASSLVGVAVTGELFF. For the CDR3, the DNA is TGTGCCAGCAGCTTAGTGGGGGTAGCGGTCACCGGGGAGCTGTTTTTT. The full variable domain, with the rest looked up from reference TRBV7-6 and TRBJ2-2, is GAGVSQSPRYKVTKRGQDVALRCDPISGHVSLYWYRQALGQGPEFLTYFNYEAQQDKSGLPNDRFSAERPEGSISTLTIQRTEQRDSAMYRCASSLVGVAVTGELFFGEGSRLTVL.

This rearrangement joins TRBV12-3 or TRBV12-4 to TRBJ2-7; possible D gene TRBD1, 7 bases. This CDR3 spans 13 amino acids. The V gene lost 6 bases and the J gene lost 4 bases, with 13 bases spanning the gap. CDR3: CASRRDRRYEQYF. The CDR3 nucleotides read TGTGCCAGCAGGCGGGACAGAAGATACGAGCAGTACTTC.

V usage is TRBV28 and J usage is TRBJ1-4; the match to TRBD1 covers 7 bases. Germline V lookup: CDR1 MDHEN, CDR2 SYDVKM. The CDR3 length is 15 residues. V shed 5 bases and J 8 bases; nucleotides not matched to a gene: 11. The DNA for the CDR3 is TGTGCCAGCAGTCCCCCAGGCAGGGGGTGGGAAAAACTGTTTTTT. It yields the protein CASSPPGRGWEKLFF.